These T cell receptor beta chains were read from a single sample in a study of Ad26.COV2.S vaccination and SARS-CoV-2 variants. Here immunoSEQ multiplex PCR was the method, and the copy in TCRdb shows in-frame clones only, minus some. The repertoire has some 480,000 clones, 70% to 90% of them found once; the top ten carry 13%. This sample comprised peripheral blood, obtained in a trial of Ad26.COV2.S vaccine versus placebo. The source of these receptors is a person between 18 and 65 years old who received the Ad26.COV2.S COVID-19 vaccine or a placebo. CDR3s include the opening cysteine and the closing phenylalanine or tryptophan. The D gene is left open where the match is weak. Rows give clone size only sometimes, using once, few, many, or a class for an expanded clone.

cdr3_aa: CASSPLADQETQYF
cdr3_nt: TGTGCCAGCAGCCCGCTAGCGGACCAAGAGACCCAGTACTTC
d_call: TRBD2
j_call: TRBJ2-5
v_call: TRBV9
clone_size: -

cdr3_aa: CASDLAGGETQYF
cdr3_nt: TGTGCCAGCGACCTAGCGGGAGGAGAGACCCAGTACTTC
d_call: TRBD2
j_call: TRBJ2-5
v_call: TRBV28
clone_size: -

cdr3_aa: CASSHQDRAYEQYF
cdr3_nt: TGTGCCAGCAGCCACCAAGACAGGGCCTACGAGCAGTACTTC
d_call: TRBD1
j_call: TRBJ2-7
v_call: TRBV11-3
clone_size: -

cdr3_aa: CASSWEVGQRGYTF
cdr3_nt: TGTGCCAGCAGCTGGGAAGTGGGACAGAGAGGCTACACCTTC
d_call: TRBD1
j_call: TRBJ1-2
v_call: TRBV5-4
clone_size: -

cdr3_aa: CASSQARLSSYNSPLHF
cdr3_nt: TGTGCCAGCAGCCAAGCCAGACTGAGCTCCTATAATTCACCCCTCCACTTT
d_call: -
j_call: TRBJ1-6
v_call: TRBV3-1/TRBV3-2
clone_size: -

cdr3_aa: CASSLQGAETGELFF
cdr3_nt: TGTGCCAGTAGTCTACAGGGGGCAGAGACCGGGGAGCTGTTTTTT
d_call: TRBD1
j_call: TRBJ2-2
v_call: TRBV19
clone_size: once

cdr3_aa: CASSFGGRTNEKLFF
cdr3_nt: TGTGCCAGCAGCTTCGGGGGTAGAACTAATGAAAAACTGTTTTTT
d_call: -
j_call: TRBJ1-4
v_call: TRBV7-9
clone_size: few

cdr3_aa: CAISESSGANVLTF
cdr3_nt: TGTGCCATCAGTGAATCTTCTGGGGCCAACGTCCTGACTTTC
d_call: -
j_call: TRBJ2-6
v_call: TRBV10-3
clone_size: -

cdr3_aa: CASSSSLGDYNSPLHF
cdr3_nt: TGCGCCAGCAGCTCCTCCCTAGGGGACTATAATTCACCCCTCCACTTT
d_call: -
j_call: TRBJ1-6
v_call: TRBV5-1
clone_size: -

cdr3_aa: CASSQVRGPNEQFF
cdr3_nt: TGTGCCAGCAGTCAGGTGCGGGGTCCCAATGAGCAGTTCTTC
d_call: -
j_call: TRBJ2-1
v_call: TRBV2
clone_size: -

cdr3_aa: CASRSRGTGELFF
cdr3_nt: TGTGCCAGCAGGTCGAGGGGTACCGGGGAGCTGTTTTTT
d_call: -
j_call: TRBJ2-2
v_call: TRBV6-6
clone_size: -

cdr3_aa: CASSPRQGSPLHF
cdr3_nt: TGTGCCAGCAGCCCAAGACAGGGGTCACCCCTCCACTTT
d_call: TRBD1
j_call: TRBJ1-6
v_call: TRBV6-5
clone_size: -

cdr3_aa: CAWSVLMDTQYF
cdr3_nt: TGTGCCTGGAGTGTACTAATGGATACGCAGTATTTT
d_call: -
j_call: TRBJ2-3
v_call: TRBV30
clone_size: -

cdr3_aa: CASTWGTNQPQHF
cdr3_nt: TGTGCCAGCACGTGGGGGACAAATCAGCCCCAGCATTTT
d_call: -
j_call: TRBJ1-5
v_call: TRBV28
clone_size: -

cdr3_aa: CASSLARRQGASDEQYF
cdr3_nt: TGTGCCAGCAGCTTAGCCAGACGACAGGGAGCGTCAGACGAGCAGTACTTC
d_call: TRBD1
j_call: TRBJ2-7
v_call: TRBV7-6
clone_size: -

cdr3_aa: CSVGRGASGTTAYEQYF
cdr3_nt: TGCAGCGTTGGTCGTGGGGCTAGCGGGACGACCGCCTACGAGCAGTACTTC
d_call: TRBD2
j_call: TRBJ2-7
v_call: TRBV29-1
clone_size: -

cdr3_aa: CATSLETGELFF
cdr3_nt: TGTGCCACCAGCCTCGAGACCGGGGAGCTGTTTTTT
d_call: -
j_call: TRBJ2-2
v_call: TRBV15
clone_size: -

cdr3_aa: CASSELAGGTGELFF
cdr3_nt: TGTGCCAGCAGCGAACTAGCGGGAGGCACCGGGGAGCTGTTTTTT
d_call: TRBD2
j_call: TRBJ2-2
v_call: TRBV2
clone_size: -

cdr3_aa: CASSLVVGTGQNSPLHF
cdr3_nt: TGTGCCAGCAGCTTAGTTGTGGGGACAGGGCAGAACTCACCCCTCCACTTT
d_call: TRBD1
j_call: TRBJ1-6
v_call: TRBV7-9
clone_size: -

cdr3_aa: CATSEDAGDTQYF
cdr3_nt: TGTGCCACCAGTGAGGATGCGGGAGATACGCAGTATTTT
d_call: -
j_call: TRBJ2-3
v_call: TRBV24-1
clone_size: once

cdr3_aa: CASSPLASRAEQYF
cdr3_nt: TGTGCCAGCTCACCGTTGGCTAGTCGAGCCGAGCAGTACTTC
d_call: -
j_call: TRBJ2-7
v_call: TRBV18
clone_size: -

cdr3_aa: CASSRNRALTDTQYF
cdr3_nt: TGTGCCAGCAGCCGGAATCGGGCCCTAACAGATACGCAGTATTTT
d_call: -
j_call: TRBJ2-3
v_call: TRBV7-3
clone_size: -

cdr3_aa: CASSLAVANVYEQYF
cdr3_nt: TGTGCCAGCAGCTTAGCGGTAGCGAATGTCTACGAGCAGTACTTC
d_call: -
j_call: TRBJ2-7
v_call: TRBV7-2
clone_size: -

cdr3_aa: CASSLGQGTDTQYF
cdr3_nt: TGTGCCAGTAGCTTGGGACAGGGCACAGATACGCAGTATTTT
d_call: TRBD1
j_call: TRBJ2-3
v_call: TRBV19
clone_size: -

cdr3_aa: CASSSLQGPYGYTF
cdr3_nt: TGTGCCAGCAGCTCGTTACAGGGACCCTATGGCTACACCTTC
d_call: -
j_call: TRBJ1-2
v_call: TRBV5-4
clone_size: -

cdr3_aa: CASSTTAQMSEQFF
cdr3_nt: TGTGCCAGTAGCACGACTGCCCAGATGTCTGAGCAGTTCTTC
d_call: -
j_call: TRBJ2-1
v_call: TRBV19
clone_size: -

cdr3_aa: CASSTTGGTYNEQFF
cdr3_nt: TGTGCCAGCAGCACCACAGGGGGAACCTACAATGAGCAGTTCTTC
d_call: TRBD1
j_call: TRBJ2-1
v_call: TRBV5-8
clone_size: -

cdr3_aa: CATSDLGTRGNTGELFF
cdr3_nt: TGTGCCACCAGTGATTTGGGGACTAGGGGGAACACCGGGGAGCTGTTTTTT
d_call: TRBD2
j_call: TRBJ2-2
v_call: TRBV24-1
clone_size: -

cdr3_aa: CASSFDGETQYF
cdr3_nt: TGTGCCAGCAGCTTCGACGGGGAGACCCAGTACTTC
d_call: -
j_call: TRBJ2-5
v_call: TRBV7-3
clone_size: once

cdr3_aa: CASSLGQGFYEQYF
cdr3_nt: TGTGCCAGCAGCTTGGGACAGGGGTTCTACGAGCAGTACTTC
d_call: TRBD1
j_call: TRBJ2-7
v_call: TRBV5-5
clone_size: -

cdr3_aa: CASRPGGVRSTEAFF
cdr3_nt: TGTGCCAGCAGGCCAGGGGGCGTGAGGAGCACTGAAGCTTTCTTT
d_call: TRBD1
j_call: TRBJ1-1
v_call: TRBV3-1/TRBV3-2
clone_size: -

cdr3_aa: CATRQGVSYGYTF
cdr3_nt: TGTGCCACCCGACAGGGAGTGTCGTATGGCTACACCTTC
d_call: TRBD1
j_call: TRBJ1-2
v_call: TRBV15
clone_size: -

cdr3_aa: CASQDPVLHSGNTIYF
cdr3_nt: TGTGCCAGCCAAGACCCCGTCCTCCACTCTGGAAACACCATATATTTT
d_call: -
j_call: TRBJ1-3
v_call: TRBV19
clone_size: -

cdr3_aa: CASSSGGEGGLGYTF
cdr3_nt: TGCGCCAGCAGCTCAGGAGGTGAGGGAGGACTCGGCTACACCTTC
d_call: -
j_call: TRBJ1-2
v_call: TRBV5-1
clone_size: -

cdr3_aa: CATTLVRRSNQPQHF
cdr3_nt: TGTGCCACCACGCTAGTCAGACGGAGCAATCAGCCCCAGCATTTT
d_call: -
j_call: TRBJ1-5
v_call: TRBV28
clone_size: few

cdr3_aa: CASSLNGRLLSGANVLTF
cdr3_nt: TGTGCCAGCAGCTTAAATGGTCGGTTGTTATCTGGGGCCAACGTCCTGACTTTC
d_call: -
j_call: TRBJ2-6
v_call: TRBV7-2
clone_size: -

cdr3_aa: CASSPGANNSPLHF
cdr3_nt: TGTGCCAGTAGTCCGGGGGCGAATAATTCACCCCTCCACTTT
d_call: -
j_call: TRBJ1-6
v_call: TRBV19
clone_size: -

cdr3_aa: CASSFRGPGTGELFF
cdr3_nt: TGTGCCAGCAGCTTCAGGGGGCCAGGCACCGGGGAGCTGTTTTTT
d_call: TRBD1
j_call: TRBJ2-2
v_call: TRBV5-8
clone_size: -

cdr3_aa: CASSLVGVVDEQFF
cdr3_nt: TGCGCCAGCAGCTTGGTTGGAGTCGTCGATGAGCAGTTCTTC
d_call: -
j_call: TRBJ2-1
v_call: TRBV5-1
clone_size: -

cdr3_aa: CASSEKGGHLNTGELFF
cdr3_nt: TGTGCCAGCAGTGAAAAGGGGGGACATTTGAACACCGGGGAGCTGTTTTTT
d_call: -
j_call: TRBJ2-2
v_call: TRBV2
clone_size: -

cdr3_aa: CSVEEATGGTEAFF
cdr3_nt: TGCAGCGTTGAAGAGGCGACAGGGGGCACTGAAGCTTTCTTT
d_call: TRBD1
j_call: TRBJ1-1
v_call: TRBV29-1
clone_size: -